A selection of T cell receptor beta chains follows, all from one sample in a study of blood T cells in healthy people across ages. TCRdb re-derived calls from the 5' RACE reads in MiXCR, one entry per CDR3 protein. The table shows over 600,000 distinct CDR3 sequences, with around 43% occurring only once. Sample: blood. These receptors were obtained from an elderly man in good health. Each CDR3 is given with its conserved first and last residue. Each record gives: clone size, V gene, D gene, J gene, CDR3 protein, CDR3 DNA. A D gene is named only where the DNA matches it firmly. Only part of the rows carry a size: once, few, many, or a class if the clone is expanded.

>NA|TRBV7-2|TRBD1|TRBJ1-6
CASRRDRAYNSPLHF
TGTGCCAGCAGGAGGGACAGGGCCTATAATTCACCCCTCCACTTT
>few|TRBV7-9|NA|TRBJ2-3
CASSATQSSTDTQYF
TGTGCCAGCAGCGCCACTCAGTCTAGCACAGATACGCAGTATTTT
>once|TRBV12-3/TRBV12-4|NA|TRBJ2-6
CASSNWARGDSGANVLTF
TGTGCCAGCAGTAACTGGGCAAGAGGGGACTCTGGGGCCAACGTCCTGACTTTC
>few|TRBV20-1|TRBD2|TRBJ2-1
CSANLLAGRYNEQFF
TGCAGTGCTAACCTACTAGCGGGGCGTTACAATGAGCAGTTCTTC
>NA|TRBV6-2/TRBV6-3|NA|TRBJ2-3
CASSYVSGEAITDTQYF
TGTGCCAGCAGTTACGTCTCGGGAGAAGCCATCACAGATACGCAGTATTTT
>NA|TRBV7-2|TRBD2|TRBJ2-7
CTSSLGLAGGFSSYEQYF
TGTACCAGCAGCTTAGGACTAGCGGGGGGCTTTAGCTCCTACGAGCAGTACTTC
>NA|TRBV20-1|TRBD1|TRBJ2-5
CSASRGWQETQYF
TGCAGTGCTAGCAGGGGGTGGCAAGAGACCCAGTACTTC
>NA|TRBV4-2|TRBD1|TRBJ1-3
CASSPRGTAVGNTIYF
TGTGCCAGCAGCCCTCGCGGGACAGCGGTCGGAAACACCATATATTTT
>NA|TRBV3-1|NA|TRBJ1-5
CASSQMPNQPQHF
TGTGCCAGCAGCCAAATGCCCAATCAGCCCCAGCATTTT
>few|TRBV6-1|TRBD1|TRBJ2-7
CASSEFDRGYEQYF
TGTGCCAGCAGTGAATTTGACAGGGGATACGAGCAGTACTTC
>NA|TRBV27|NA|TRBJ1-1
CASSWLGRMNTEAFF
TGTGCCAGCAGCTGGTTGGGCAGAATGAACACTGAAGCTTTCTTT
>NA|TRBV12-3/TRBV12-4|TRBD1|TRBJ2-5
CASSHNRGETQYF
TGTGCCAGCAGTCACAACAGGGGGGAGACCCAGTACTTC
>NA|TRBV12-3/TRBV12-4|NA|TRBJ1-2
CASSPSPGNGYTF
TGTGCCAGCAGTCCCTCCCCAGGGAATGGCTACACCTTC
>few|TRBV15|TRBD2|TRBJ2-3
CATSRDGTSGDTQYF
TGTGCCACCAGCAGAGATGGGACTAGTGGGGATACGCAGTATTTT
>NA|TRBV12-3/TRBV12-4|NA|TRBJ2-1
CASSPETGRNYNEQFF
TGTGCCAGCAGTCCCGAGACTGGCAGGAACTACAATGAGCAGTTCTTC
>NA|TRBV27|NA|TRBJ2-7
CASSPGSRAREQYF
TGTGCCAGCAGTCCGGGATCCCGCGCTCGGGAGCAGTACTTC
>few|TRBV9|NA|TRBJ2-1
CASGEGTREQFF
TGTGCCAGCGGCGAAGGGACACGAGAGCAGTTCTTC
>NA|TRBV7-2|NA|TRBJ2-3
CASRFTGHSEADTQYF
TGTGCCAGCAGGTTTACCGGACACTCGGAGGCCGATACGCAGTATTTT
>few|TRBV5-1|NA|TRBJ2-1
CASSRDGRSSYNEQFF
TGCGCCAGCAGCAGGGACGGCCGGAGCTCCTACAATGAGCAGTTCTTC
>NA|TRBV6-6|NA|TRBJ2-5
CASSHWVGETQYF
TGTGCCAGCAGTCACTGGGTGGGGGAGACCCAGTACTTC
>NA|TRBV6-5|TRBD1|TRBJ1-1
CASRGTGKDTEAFF
TGTGCCAGCAGAGGGACAGGGAAGGACACTGAAGCTTTCTTT
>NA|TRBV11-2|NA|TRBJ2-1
CASSLLSSGGGVYNEQFF
TGTGCCAGCAGCTTATTATCTAGCGGAGGGGGGGTCTACAATGAGCAGTTCTTC
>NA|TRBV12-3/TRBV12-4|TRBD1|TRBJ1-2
CASRGPGQGNYGYTF
TGTGCCAGCAGGGGACCGGGACAGGGGAACTATGGCTACACCTTC
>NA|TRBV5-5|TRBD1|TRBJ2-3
CASSVTGTTNTQYF
TGTGCCAGCAGCGTGACAGGGACGACGAATACGCAGTATTTT
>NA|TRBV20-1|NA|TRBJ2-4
CSPRQGGKNIQYF
TGCAGTCCCCGACAGGGAGGCAAAAACATTCAGTACTTC
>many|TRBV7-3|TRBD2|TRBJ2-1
CASNQIPGPKTSVSYNEQFF
TGTGCCAGCAACCAAATACCCGGGCCTAAGACTAGCGTCTCATACAATGAGCAGTTCTTC
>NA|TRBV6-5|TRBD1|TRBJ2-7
CTSSYSGGQGVNEQYF
TGTACCAGCAGTTACTCCGGGGGACAGGGAGTGAACGAGCAGTACTTC
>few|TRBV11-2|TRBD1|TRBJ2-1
CASRDRGIYNEQFF
TGTGCCAGCAGAGACAGGGGAATCTACAATGAGCAGTTCTTC
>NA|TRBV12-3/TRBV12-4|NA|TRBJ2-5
CASSLRRGWQETQYF
TGTGCCAGCAGTTTACGTAGGGGGTGGCAAGAGACCCAGTACTTC
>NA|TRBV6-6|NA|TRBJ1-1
CASRSGLCEAFF
TGTGCCAGCAGGTCAGGACTTTGCGAAGCTTTCTTT
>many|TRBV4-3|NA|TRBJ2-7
CASSQERDYEQYF
TGCGCCAGCAGCCAAGAAAGGGACTACGAGCAGTACTTC
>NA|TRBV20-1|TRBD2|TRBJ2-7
CSAKLTPGLAGVWGSSYEQYF
TGCAGTGCTAAATTAACACCGGGACTAGCGGGAGTTTGGGGTTCGTCCTACGAGCAGTACTTC
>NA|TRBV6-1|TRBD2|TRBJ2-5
CASSDRRTSRNGNKTQYF
TGTGCCAGCAGTGATAGGCGGACTAGCCGAAATGGGAACAAGACCCAGTACTTC
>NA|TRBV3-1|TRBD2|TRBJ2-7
CASSQEPSGGTEQYF
TGTGCCAGCAGCCAAGAACCTAGCGGGGGAACCGAGCAGTACTTC
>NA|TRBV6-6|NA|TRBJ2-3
CASSSRSGATDTQYF
TGTGCCAGCAGTTCCCGGTCCGGGGCCACAGATACGCAGTATTTT
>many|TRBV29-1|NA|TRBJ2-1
CSVRALLRDNEQFF
TGCAGCGTACGGGCCTTACTTCGGGACAATGAGCAGTTCTTC
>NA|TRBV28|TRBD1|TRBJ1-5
CASSLGQTNQPQHF
TGTGCCAGCAGTTTGGGACAGACGAATCAGCCCCAGCATTTT
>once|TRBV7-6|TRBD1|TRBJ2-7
CASSVSFGQVFEQYF
TGTGCCAGCAGCGTAAGCTTCGGACAGGTATTCGAGCAGTACTTC
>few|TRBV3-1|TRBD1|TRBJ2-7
CASSPRDRGPLYEQYF
TGTGCCAGCAGCCCTCGGGACAGGGGGCCACTTTACGAGCAGTACTTC
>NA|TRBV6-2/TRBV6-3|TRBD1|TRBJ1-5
CASSGPGTGYRGNQPQHF
TGTGCTAGCAGTGGTCCCGGGACAGGCTACCGGGGCAATCAGCCCCAGCATTTT
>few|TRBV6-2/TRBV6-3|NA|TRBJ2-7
CASSYGHSYEQYF
TGTGCCAGCAGTTACGGACATTCCTACGAGCAGTACTTC
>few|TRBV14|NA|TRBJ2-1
CASSQAWLPSDEQFF
TGTGCCAGCAGCCAAGCCTGGCTCCCGAGCGATGAGCAGTTCTTC
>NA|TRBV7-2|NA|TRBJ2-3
CASEEGTGTDTQYF
TGTGCCAGCGAGGAGGGGACGGGCACAGATACGCAGTATTTT
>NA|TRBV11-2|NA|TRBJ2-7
CASSPLGVLQGEQYF
TGTGCCAGCAGCCCCCTAGGAGTCCTTCAGGGGGAGCAGTACTTC
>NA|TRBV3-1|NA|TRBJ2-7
CASSQAGVPTEQYF
TGTGCCAGCAGCCAGGCAGGGGTCCCTACGGAGCAGTACTTC
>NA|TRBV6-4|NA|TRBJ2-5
CASARQGETQYF
TGTGCCAGCGCCAGGCAGGGAGAGACCCAGTACTTC
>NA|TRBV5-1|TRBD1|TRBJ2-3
CASSSGQGVPDTQYF
TGCGCCAGCAGCTCGGGACAGGGGGTGCCAGATACGCAGTATTTT
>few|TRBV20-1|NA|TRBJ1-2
CSARGSETSDYGYTF
TGCAGTGCTAGGGGGTCGGAGACAAGTGACTATGGCTACACCTTC
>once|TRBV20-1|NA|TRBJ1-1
CSAQGGGNTEAFF
TGCAGTGCCCAGGGCGGGGGCAACACTGAAGCTTTCTTT
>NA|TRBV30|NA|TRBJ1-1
CAWSLPEGGTEAFF
TGTGCCTGGAGTCTCCCTGAGGGTGGCACTGAAGCTTTCTTT
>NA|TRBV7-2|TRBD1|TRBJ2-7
CAIRTGGFGPYEQYF
TGTGCCATAAGGACAGGGGGGTTCGGACCCTACGAGCAGTACTTC
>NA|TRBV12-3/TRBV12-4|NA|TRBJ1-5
CASSGTFSNQPQHF
TGTGCCAGCAGTGGGACATTTAGCAATCAGCCCCAGCATTTT
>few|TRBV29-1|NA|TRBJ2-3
CSGKRIAQSTDTQYF
TGCAGCGGCAAGAGGATAGCTCAAAGCACAGATACGCAGTATTTT
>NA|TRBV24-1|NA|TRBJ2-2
CATSDLWDNNTGELFF
TGTGCCACCAGTGACCTATGGGACAACAACACCGGGGAGCTGTTTTTT
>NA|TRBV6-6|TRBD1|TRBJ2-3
CASKGQGTDTQYF
TGTGCCAGCAAGGGACAGGGTACAGATACGCAGTATTTT
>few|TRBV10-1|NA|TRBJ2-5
CASSEGGASETQYF
TGCGCCAGCAGCGAAGGGGGGGCGAGTGAGACCCAGTACTTC
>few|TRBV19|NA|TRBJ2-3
CASSMLRPSTDTQYF
TGTGCCAGTAGTATGCTGCGGCCCAGCACAGATACGCAGTATTTT
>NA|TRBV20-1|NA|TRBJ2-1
CSARRGEFTYNEQFF
TGCAGTGCTAGGAGGGGGGAGTTCACCTACAATGAGCAGTTCTTC
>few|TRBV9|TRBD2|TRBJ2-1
CASSVTGTSVYNEQFF
TGTGCCAGCAGCGTCACCGGGACTAGCGTATACAATGAGCAGTTCTTC